This T cell receptor beta chain was profiled in a study of shared clonotypes between healthy human individuals. A word on this clone: At one of its ends the junction is not consistent with the germline gene, which may arise from a read error.

The V gene's germline CDR1 is MNHNS and CDR2 SASEGT. This CDR3 is 16 amino acids long. Libraries were prepared by immunoSEQ multiplex PCR; TCRdb keeps only in-frame clonotypes and omits some of them. The sample lists about 670,000 clones, approximately 75% occurring once. This clonotype was obtained from a young woman in good health. Sequencing was carried out using memory CD4+ T cells sorted from blood. Subset in this sample: CD45RA-negative fraction. V gene TRBV6-1 combines with J gene TRBJ2-3; weak D call: TRBD2 (5 bases). This CDR3 reads CAISERANQKADTQYF. Here the CDR3 DNA reads TGTGCCATCAGTGAGAGGGCTAACCAGAAGGCAGATACGCAGTATTTT.